This section outlines one T cell receptor (beta chain) sequence together with its context. This CDR3 is built from 16 residues. Germline CDR1 is MGHRA and CDR2 is YSYEKL. After removal of 4 bases from V and 5 bases from J, the junction contained 12 bases not matched to a gene. Only in-frame clones appear in the TCRdb table, and some are missing; sequencing was by immunoSEQ multiplex PCR. The table has over 90,000 clones, approximately 94% seen once. This entry comes from a study of OX40 agonist ivuxolimab in advanced cancers. Across the whole study: The patients' treatment was ivuxolimab, an agonistic anti-OX40 (CD134) antibody. Patients assigned to dose escalation were diagnosed with hepatocellular carcinoma, melanoma, renal cell or head and neck cancer.

The chain employs TRBV4-1 and TRBJ1-1; 8 bases line up with TRBD1. The TCR originated in an adult with an advanced solid tumor such as melanoma, head and neck, liver or kidney cancer. This material consisted of CD4+ or CD8+ T cells sorted from blood, taken in a trial of the OX40 agonist ivuxolimab. CDR3 sequence reads: CASSPQTGGRTTEAFF. CDR3 nucleotide sequence: TGCGCCAGCAGCCCACAAACAGGGGGGAGAACAACTGAAGCTTTCTTT.